Given below is one TCR beta chain in context. What this receptor recognizes is not known. No base quality information exists; no much larger clone differs at one position. Taken with the paper, the label for treatment or condition translates to: oral pan-JAK inhibitor, 5-10 mg twice daily. Lesional scalp punch biopsies and peripheral blood were collected from alopecia areata patients. PBMCs were separated by density centrifugation and stained for CD3, CD4 and CD8, after which CD4+ and CD8+ T cells were sorted on a FACSAria. These data originate in a study of CD8+ T cells in alopecia areata (dated by TCRdb to the late 2010s). About the full investigation: Treated patients were enrolled in an open-label pilot trial of oral tofacitinib at 5 to 10 mg twice daily for moderate-to-severe alopecia areata. To study T cell clonal expansion in alopecia areata, the researchers applied high-throughput TCRbeta sequencing to both the C3H/HeJ mouse model and human patients. Scalp clonality was compared across normal scalp (n=4), patchy alopecia areata scalp (n=8), and alopecia totalis/universalis scalp (n=8). Patients received tofacitinib for 6 to 18 months and were then followed off drug for 6 months to check for delayed response and recurrence. Tofacitinib-treated patients had biopsies at baseline and at 4 and 24 weeks of treatment, with a later scalp biopsy in several patients. RNA came from the PAXgene miRNA kit for fixed scalp, the miRNeasy kit for PBMCs, and the RNeasy kit for mouse skin. Disease severity in treated patients was measured with the SALT score, which quantifies the percentage of affected scalp surface area. immunoSEQ multiplex PCR using 35 Vbeta forward primers and 13 Jbeta reverse primers was used to amplify TCRbeta CDR3 regions. On the human side, TCRbeta sequencing was run on scalp tissue and on sorted CD4+ and CD8+ peripheral blood T cells from healthy controls and from alopecia areata patients with either patchy or totalis/universalis disease. Overall study outcomes, separate from this receptor: Scalp TCR repertoire analysis is complicated because resident alphabeta T cells in normal human skin are also sequenced, whereas mouse skin is dominated by gammadelta T cells. Compared with normal scalp, lesional scalp, particularly in alopecia totalis/universalis, had higher clonality and more expanded CD8+ clones, which suggests antigenic drive. With tofacitinib, both scalp clonality and the number of expanded CD8+ clones among the top 100 scalp clones went down significantly. During tofacitinib treatment, many expanded lesional clones remained in scalp and blood, and this persistence may partly explain relapse after treatment is stopped. Shared TCR sequences between patients were less evident than in mice, which may be partly attributable to HLA diversity in the patient population. Because the treated cohort was small and had just a single nonresponder, larger studies are needed to establish links between baseline CD8+ expansion and response.

V ends up 7 bases short and J 0 bases short, with an unmatched junction base count of 7. Inclusive of the bounding cysteine and phenylalanine, the CDR3 is 15 residues long. Just the 45-base CDR3 DNA is kept, in frame starting at base 1. From a lookup of the germline V gene (reference sequence), CDR1 and CDR2 are SEHNR and FQNEAQ. The library was built by means of the immunoSEQ multiplex PCR assay. For TCR sequencing, RNA was extracted from every sample and reverse transcribed into cDNA to serve as template. SuperScript III was used to make first-strand cDNA, primed with a 2:1 mix of oligo-dT and random hexamers. Amplification bias was assessed with a synthetic immune receptor repertoire, and residual bias was removed computationally. Processing in the source paper ran as follows. After raw reads were preprocessed to remove errors, the CDR3 was defined following IMGT conventions as running from the conserved cysteine to phenylalanine. Clonality was computed as 1 minus the Shannon entropy, with the entropy normalized by log2 of the number of productive unique TCRs. Whether scalp clones were CD4 or CD8 was inferred by matching scalp TCRbeta sequences against CD4 and CD8 repertoires sorted from blood. This immuneACCESS table, as held by TCRdb, lists in-frame sequences with V and J called but not all clones. Of the missing ones, under half trace to an unresolved V gene in checked studies; the others have no known cause. The V and J calls and the clone size are those of that table, but D and trimming were determined from the DNA. Counted in this sample were roughly 100,000 clones; about three fifths of them appeared once. Clones ranked in the top ten supply about 15% of the sample.

The source material was CD8+ T cells sorted from blood, sampled between weeks 55 and 70, from a patient treated with tofacitinib. The receptor's source is a human donor with alopecia areata. The sequence is built from TRBV7-9 and TRBJ2-5, with 8 bases aligning to TRBD2. The CDR3 protein: CASMGSGGYQETQYF. Read as DNA, the sequence is TGTGCCAGCATGGGGTCGGGGGGGTACCAAGAGACCCAGTACTTC.